This T cell receptor beta chain was observed in a study of T cells in Graves' hyperthyroidism and ophthalmopathy. Amplification yielded TCR beta CDR3 regions, with RNA transcripts as the source. TCR CDR3 regions were first amplified by RT-PCR with HTBI primers. TCRdb called the multiplex PCR reads again in MiXCR, with one record for every CDR3 protein. The sample lists over 700,000 distinct CDR3 sequences; roughly 40% were seen once. This clonotype was detected only a few times. The germline V gene encodes CDR1 SGHTA and CDR2 FQGNSA. The CDR3 runs to 15 residues. V was trimmed by 3 bases and J by 9 bases, leaving 17 bases between them.

V is TRBV7-2 and J is TRBJ1-4, with D possibly TRBD1 on 6 matching bases. The sequence derives from a man in his late teens or twenties with Graves' hyperthyroidism. The sample comprised blood. The chain's CDR3 is CASSFSTGEGKKLFF. The CDR3 bases are TGTGCCAGCAGCTTTTCGACAGGCGAGGGGAAAAAACTGTTTTTT. The full variable domain, rest sourced from reference TRBV7-2 and TRBJ1-4, is GAGVSQSPSNKVTEKGKDVELRCDPISGHTALYWYRQSLGQGLEFLIYFQGNSAPDKSGLPSDRFSAERTGGSVSTLTIQRTQQEDSAVYLCASSFSTGEGKKLFFGSGTQLSVL.